Following are 6 T cell receptor beta chains from one sample sequenced in a study. The sorted Tregs were CD4+CD25+CD127-/low cells. TCRdb re-called the 5' RACE reads with MiXCR, one entry per CDR3 protein. The sample lists 12,000 or so distinct CDR3 sequences, roughly 51% seen once, with about 11% in the top ten. Sample: tumor-infiltrating Tregs sorted from the breast tumor. Receptors were obtained from a female donor with breast cancer.

This clonotype has just a few counts. V gene TRBV12-3 or TRBV12-4 combines with J gene TRBJ2-3; D is possibly TRBD2 (6 bases). The CDR3 extends over 13 amino acids. Trimming pared 6 bases from V and 6 bases from J, leaving 13 bases between. The CDR3 nucleotides are TGTGCCAGCAGACGGGGTGGGAGGGATACGCAGTATTTT. It yields the protein CASRRGGRDTQYF.

This clonotype appeared a few times. The chain carries TRBV7-2 and TRBJ2-1; TRBD2 matches at 14 bases. The CDR3 spans 14 residues. The germline CDR1 and CDR2 sequences are SGHTA and FQGNSA. V shed 5 bases, J shed 12 bases, and the junction held 6 bases outside the gene matches. Written as DNA, the CDR3 is TGTGCCAGCAGCCCGGGACTAGCGGGAGTGGGGCAGTTCTTC. Its translation: CASSPGLAGVGQFF.

The rearrangement uses TRBV19 and TRBJ2-1, with D maybe TRBD2 (6 bases). CDR3 length equals 13 residues. Between the trimmed V and J ends, which lost 5 bases and 11 bases, there was a span of 16 bases. Germline-derived CDR1 and CDR2 are LNHDA and SQIVND (reference sequence). The CDR3 is CASSHLGGNKQFF. CDR3 sequence (DNA): TGTGCCAGTAGTCACTTAGGAGGGAATAAGCAGTTCTTC.

The J gene is TRBJ2-2, the V gene TRBV12-3 or TRBV12-4, with 9 nucleotides matching TRBD1. The CDR3 extends over 16 amino acids. V gave up 3 bases and J gave up 3 bases; unmatched junction bases: 5. The CDR3 reads CASSLRTGVDTGELFF. Here the CDR3 DNA reads TGTGCCAGCAGTTTGCGGACAGGGGTGGACACCGGGGAGCTGTTTTTT.

This clonotype was seen only once. This chain links TRBV6-6 with TRBJ2-3, with 10 bases fitting TRBD2. CDR3 length: 14 residues. The V gene end was trimmed by 6 bases and the J gene end by 8 bases; junction bases not matched to a gene: 8. Germline V gene lookup returns CDR1 MNHNY and CDR2 SVGAGI (reference sequence). For the CDR3, the DNA is TGTGCCAGCAGGCAGGGACTAGCGTCAGGTACGCAGTATTTT. The encoded protein is CASRQGLASGTQYF.

The chain carries TRBV10-3 and TRBJ2-6; D gene ambiguous. Germline assignment: CDR1 ENHRY and CDR2 SYGVKD. Trimming shortened V by 4 bases and J by 2 bases, and 12 bases separated the two germline ends. The length of the CDR3 is 16 residues. CDR3 DNA sequence: TGTGCCATCAGTGTGCAGGTAGAACCTGGGGCCAACGTCCTGACTTTC. Translation: CAISVQVEPGANVLTF.